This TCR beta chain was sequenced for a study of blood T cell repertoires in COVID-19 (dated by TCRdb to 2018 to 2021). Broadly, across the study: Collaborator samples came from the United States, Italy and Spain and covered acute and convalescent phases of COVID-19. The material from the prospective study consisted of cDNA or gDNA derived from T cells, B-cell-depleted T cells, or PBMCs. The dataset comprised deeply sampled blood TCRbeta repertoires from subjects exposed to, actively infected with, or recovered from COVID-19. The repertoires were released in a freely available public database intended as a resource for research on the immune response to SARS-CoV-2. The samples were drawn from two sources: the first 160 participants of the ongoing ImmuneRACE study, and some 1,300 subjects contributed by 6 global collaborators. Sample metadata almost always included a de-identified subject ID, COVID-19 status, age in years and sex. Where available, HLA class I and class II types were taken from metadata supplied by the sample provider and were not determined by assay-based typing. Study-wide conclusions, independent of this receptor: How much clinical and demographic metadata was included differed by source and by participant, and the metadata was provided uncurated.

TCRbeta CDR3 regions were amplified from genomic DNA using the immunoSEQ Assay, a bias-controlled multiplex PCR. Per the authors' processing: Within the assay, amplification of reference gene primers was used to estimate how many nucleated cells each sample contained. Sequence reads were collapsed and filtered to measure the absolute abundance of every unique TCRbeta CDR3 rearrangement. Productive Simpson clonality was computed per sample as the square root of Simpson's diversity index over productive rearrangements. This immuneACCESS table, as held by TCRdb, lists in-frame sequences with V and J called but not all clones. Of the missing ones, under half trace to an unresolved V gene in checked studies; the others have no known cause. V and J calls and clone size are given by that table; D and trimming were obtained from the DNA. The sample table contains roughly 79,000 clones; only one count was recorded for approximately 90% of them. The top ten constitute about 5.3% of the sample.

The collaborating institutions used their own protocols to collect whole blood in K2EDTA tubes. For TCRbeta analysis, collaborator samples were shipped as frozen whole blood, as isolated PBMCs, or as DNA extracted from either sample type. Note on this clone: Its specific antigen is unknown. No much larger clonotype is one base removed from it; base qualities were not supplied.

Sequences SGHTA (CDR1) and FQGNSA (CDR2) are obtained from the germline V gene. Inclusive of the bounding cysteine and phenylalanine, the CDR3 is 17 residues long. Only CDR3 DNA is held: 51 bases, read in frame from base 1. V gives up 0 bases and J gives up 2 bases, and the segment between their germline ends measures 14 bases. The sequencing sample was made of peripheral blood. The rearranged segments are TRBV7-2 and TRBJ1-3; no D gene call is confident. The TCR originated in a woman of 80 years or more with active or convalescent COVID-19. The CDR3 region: CASSLASRLGTGNTIYF. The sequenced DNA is TGTGCCAGCAGCTTAGCTAGTCGGTTGGGCACTGGAAACACCATATATTTT.